One sample yielded the 30 T cell receptor beta chains listed below, sequenced in a study of blood T cell repertoires in COVID-19. Some clones are missing from TCRdb's copy, which holds only in-frame ones; the method was immunoSEQ multiplex PCR. The table has over 85,000 clones, approximately 79% seen once. Sequenced material: peripheral blood. The receptors were sampled from a woman aged 80 or older with active or convalescent COVID-19.

This clone was counted between two and nine times. The V call is TRBV27, the J call TRBJ2-1, with TRBD2 identical over 10 bases. The germline V gene has CDR1 MNHEY and CDR2 SMNVEV (reference sequence). The V gene end was trimmed by 2 bases and the J gene end by 9 bases; junction bases not matched to a gene: 7. The CDR3 has 15 amino acids. CDR3 DNA: TGTGCCAGCAGTTTAGGTCTAGCGGGAGTGGGTGAGCAGTTCTTC. Amino acids: CASSLGLAGVGEQFF.

The V and J genes are TRBV30 and TRBJ1-2; 8 nucleotides align to TRBD1. Germline V gene sequence: CDR1 GTSNPN, CDR2 SVGIG (reference sequence). V lost 7 bases to trimming and J lost 8 bases; unmatched junction nucleotides: 3. CDR3 length equals 10 residues. The chain's CDR3 is CASGQGGYTF. The CDR3 nucleotides read TGTGCCTCCGGACAGGGAGGCTACACCTTC.

The genes are TRBV9 and TRBJ2-2, with 7 positions matching TRBD2. Germline V gene data show CDR1 as SGDLS and CDR2 as YYNGEE. The CDR3 contains 14 residues. With V trimmed by 7 bases and J by 3 bases, 6 bases remained unmatched. The CDR3 nucleotides are TGTGCCAGCGGGAGGGCCCCAGACACCGGGGAGCTGTTTTTT. Its translation is CASGRAPDTGELFF.

This chain joins TRBV7-9 and TRBJ1-1; maybe TRBD1 (5 bases). From germline, CDR1 is SEHNR and CDR2 FQNEAQ (reference sequence). The CDR3 contains 13 residues. V dropped 5 bases and J dropped 1 base, with 8 bases sitting between them. CDR3 DNA: TGTGCCAGCAGCCTGGACACGAACACTGAAGCTTTCTTT. Its protein product is CASSLDTNTEAFF.

This chain uses TRBV5-1 with TRBJ2-1; the match to TRBD2 covers 12 bases. CDR3 size: 15 residues. CDR1 and CDR2 from the germline V gene are SGHRS and YFSETQ. V lost 6 bases to trimming and J lost 9 bases; unmatched junction nucleotides: 10. This chain's CDR3 is CASNILAGGPGEQFF. The CDR3 nucleotides are TGCGCCAGCAACATCCTAGCGGGAGGGCCCGGTGAGCAGTTCTTC.

The chain uses TRBV19 and TRBJ2-7; TRBD1 might be the D (6 bases). Germline CDR1 and CDR2: LNHDA and SQIVND (reference sequence). The CDR3 runs 13 residues. The ends were cut back, 3 bases at V and 2 bases at J, with 8 bases in the middle. This CDR3 reads CASSIRDTYEQYF. In DNA form, the CDR3 reads TGTGCCAGTAGTATCAGGGACACCTACGAGCAGTACTTC. Full variable domain (outside the CDR3, taken from reference TRBV19 and TRBJ2-7): DGGITQSPKYLFRKEGQNVTLSCEQNLNHDAMYWYRQDPGQGLRLIYYSQIVNDFQKGDIAEGYSVSREKKESFPLTVTSAQKNPTAFYLCASSIRDTYEQYFGPGTRLTVT.

The table lists this clone with many counts. V and J are TRBV11-2 and TRBJ1-5, with D possibly being TRBD1 (5 bases). The V gene lost 9 bases and the J gene lost 7 bases, with 13 bases spanning the gap. The length of the CDR3 is 12 residues. CDR1 is SGHAT and CDR2 is FQNNGV in the germline V gene. For the CDR3, the DNA is TGTGCCAGAGGGGCAGCGCAGCAGCCCCAGCATTTT. Amino acids: CARGAAQQPQHF. Together with reference TRBV11-2 and TRBJ1-5, the CDR3 gives the full variable domain: EAGVAQSPRYKIIEKRQSVAFWCNPISGHATLYWYQQILGQGPKLLIQFQNNGVVDDSQLPKDRFSAERLKGVDSTLKIQPAKLEDSAVYLCARGAAQQPQHFGDGTRLSIL.

V is TRBV4-1 and J is TRBJ1-2, with unresolved D. Trimming took 4 bases from V and 4 from J, leaving 16 bases between them. Per germline, CDR1 MGHRA and CDR2 YSYEKL. The CDR3 sequence is 15 residues long. The DNA of the CDR3 is TGCGCCAGCAGCCTTGGATCCGGGAGCCCCTATGGCTACACCTTC. It is translated as CASSLGSGSPYGYTF.

This clone was observed many times. The chain links TRBV7-9 to TRBJ1-5; D remains unclear. The CDR3 runs 13 residues. V was clipped by 8 bases and J by 1 base, with 9 bases between them. Germline lookup yields CDR1 SEHNR and CDR2 FQNEAQ (reference sequence). CDR3 nucleotides: TGTGCCAGCGTTATGGGCAGCAATCAGCCCCAGCATTTT. Its protein is CASVMGSNQPQHF.

This chain uses TRBV5-1 with TRBJ2-1; no clear D. The CDR3 spans 14 residues. Trimming took off 1 base at V and 7 bases at J, with 12 bases between the two ends. The germline V gene encodes CDR1 SGHRS and CDR2 YFSETQ. CDR3 sequence reads: CASSLIALKNEQFF. CDR3 bases: TGCGCCAGCAGCTTGATAGCTTTAAAGAATGAGCAGTTCTTC.

This rearrangement joins TRBV6-6 to TRBJ1-2; weak D call: TRBD1 (5 bases). The CDR3 extends over 13 amino acids. Germline CDR1 and CDR2: MNHNY and SVGAGI (reference sequence). The ends were cut back, 4 bases at V and 8 bases at J, with 14 bases in the middle. For the CDR3, the DNA is TGTGCCAGCAGTTGGGGCTTAGGGTACGGCTACACCTTC. This translates into CASSWGLGYGYTF.

The chain employs TRBV5-4 and TRBJ2-3, with 9 bases that match TRBD2. The CDR3 covers 16 residues. V lost 0 bases, J lost 1 base, and 3 bases stayed unmatched. Germline CDR1 is SGHNT and CDR2 is YYREEE (reference sequence). The CDR3 is CASSLGLAAGTDTQYF. In DNA, the CDR3 is TGTGCCAGCAGCTTGGGACTAGCGGCCGGCACAGATACGCAGTATTTT.

The gene calls are TRBV3-1 (or the pseudogene TRBV3-2) and TRBJ1-1; TRBD1 aligns across 9 bases. Germline-derived CDR1 and CDR2 are LGHDT and YNNKEL (reference sequence). The CDR3 is made up of 15 amino acids. With V trimmed by 7 bases and J by 3 bases, 9 bases remained unmatched. CDR3 protein: CASTSGTGSYTEAFF. The CDR3 nucleotides are TGTGCCAGCACCTCCGGGACAGGGAGTTACACTGAAGCTTTCTTT.

This chain uses TRBV12-3 or TRBV12-4 with TRBJ1-5; no clear D gene. The CDR3 extends over 13 amino acids. V gave up 3 bases and J gave up 5 bases, with 8 bases separating them. Written as DNA, the CDR3 is TGTGCCAGCAGTTTGGGCTTCGATCAGCCCCAGCATTTT. Translating gives CASSLGFDQPQHF.

The chain has TRBV28 and TRBJ2-1, with D uncertain. The CDR3 spans 15 residues. In germline, CDR1 is MDHEN, CDR2 SYDVKM. The V end was cut by 6 bases, the J end by 1 base, with 13 bases between. As DNA, the CDR3 is TGTGCCAGCAGCTCAACAGCAGTATCCTACAATGAGCAGTTCTTC. It translates to CASSSTAVSYNEQFF.

The genes are TRBV11-2 and TRBJ2-3; 12 nucleotides line up with TRBD2. Germline values: CDR1 SGHAT, CDR2 FQNNGV. The V and J ends lost 3 bases and 3 bases, in that order; junction bases with no gene match: 7. The CDR3 covers 17 residues. CDR3 DNA sequence: TGTGCCAGCAGCTTTTCCGGACTAGCGGGACCGACAGATACGCAGTATTTT. Encoded protein: CASSFSGLAGPTDTQYF. Combining the CDR3 with reference TRBV11-2 and TRBJ2-3 gives the whole variable domain EAGVAQSPRYKIIEKRQSVAFWCNPISGHATLYWYQQILGQGPKLLIQFQNNGVVDDSQLPKDRFSAERLKGVDSTLKIQPAKLEDSAVYLCASSFSGLAGPTDTQYFGPGTRLTVL.

This chain joins TRBV5-1 and TRBJ2-1; TRBD2 matches at 13 bases. From germline, CDR1 is SGHRS and CDR2 YFSETQ. The length of the CDR3 is 15 residues. V gave up 3 bases and J gave up 8 bases; unmatched junction bases: 5. The CDR3 nucleotides read TGCGCCAGCAGCTCGGGACTAGCGGGATTCTATGAGCAGTTCTTC. The encoded protein is CASSSGLAGFYEQFF. The full variable domain, with the rest looked up from reference TRBV5-1 and TRBJ2-1, is KAGVTQTPRYLIKTRGQQVTLSCSPISGHRSVSWYQQTPGQGLQFLFEYFSETQRNKGNFPGRFSGRQFSNSRSEMNVSTLELGDSALYLCASSSGLAGFYEQFFGPGTRLTVL.

The genes are TRBV4-2 and TRBJ2-1, with 10 positions matching TRBD2. CDR1 is LGHNA and CDR2 is YNFKEQ in the germline V gene. With 2 bases clipped from V and 7 bases from J, the junction kept 5 bases outside the gene matches. CDR3 size: 15 residues. CDR3 sequence reads: CASSQISGRVNEQFF. The CDR3 DNA follows: TGTGCCAGCAGCCAAATAAGCGGGAGGGTTAATGAGCAGTTCTTC.

The gene calls are TRBV2 and TRBJ1-6, with 8 bases fitting TRBD1. V shed 10 bases and J 0 bases; nucleotides not matched to a gene: 8. The CDR3 extends over 16 amino acids. Per the germline V gene, CDR1 is SNHLY and CDR2 is FYNNEI. The CDR3 is CATGGQASSYNSPLHF. The CDR3 DNA reads as TGTGCCACAGGGGGACAGGCGAGCTCCTATAATTCACCCCTCCACTTT.

The V call is TRBV5-4, the J call TRBJ1-3; D unresolved. The V end was cut by 1 base, the J end by 0 bases, with 11 bases between. CDR1 and CDR2 from the germline V gene are SGHNT and YYREEE (reference sequence). The CDR3 is made up of 16 amino acids. The CDR3 sequence: CASSLNSPSSGNTIYF. CDR3 nucleotides: TGTGCCAGCAGCTTGAATAGCCCTAGCTCTGGAAACACCATATATTTT.

The chain joins TRBV5-1 to TRBJ1-4; D might be TRBD1 (6 bases). CDR1 is SGHRS and CDR2 is YFSETQ in the germline V gene. Trimming pared 1 base from V and 3 bases from J, leaving 7 bases between. This CDR3 has 14 amino acids. The CDR3 region has the DNA TGCGCCAGCAGCTTGCAGGGGCCTAATGAAAAACTGTTTTTT. Its protein is CASSLQGPNEKLFF.

The V gene is TRBV28, the J gene TRBJ2-7; 9 positions match TRBD2. This CDR3 is 14 amino acids long. Germline V gives CDR1 MDHEN, CDR2 SYDVKM. J was trimmed by 7 bases and V by 1 base; bases with no gene match: 5. CDR3: CASSLFWRGGEQYF. The CDR3 DNA follows: TGTGCCAGCAGTTTATTTTGGCGGGGGGGAGAGCAGTACTTC.

The rearrangement uses TRBV5-5 and TRBJ2-4; perhaps TRBD1 as D (5 bases). The CDR3 runs to 13 residues. Germline V gene lookup returns CDR1 SGHKS and CDR2 YYEKEE (reference sequence). Between the trimmed V and J ends, which lost 2 bases and 12 bases, there was a span of 15 bases. CDR3 sequence: CASSFSEGQPQYF. The CDR3 bases are TGTGCCAGCAGCTTCAGTGAAGGACAACCTCAGTACTTC. Supplemented by reference TRBV5-5 and TRBJ2-4, the full variable domain reads DAGVTQSPTHLIKTRGQQVTLRCSPISGHKSVSWYQQVLGQGPQFIFQYYEKEERGRGNFPDRFSARQFPNYSSELNVNALLLGDSALYLCASSFSEGQPQYFGAGTRLSVL.

The CDR3 sequence: CASSLQTPGQAIPDEQFF. The CDR3 DNA reads as TGCGCCAGCAGCCTCCAAACACCGGGACAGGCCATACCGGATGAGCAGTTCTTC. J is TRBJ2-1 and V is TRBV5-1; 8 bases map to TRBD1. Germline CDR1 reads SGHRS; CDR2 reads YFSETQ. Germline trimming cut 4 bases from V and 8 bases from J; bases unmatched to any gene: 20. There are 18 residues in the CDR3.

V and J are TRBV11-2 and TRBJ2-2, with TRBD1 matching over 8 bases. V gave up 6 bases and J gave up 4 bases; unmatched junction bases: 4. This CDR3 contains 14 residues. Looked up from germline, CDR1 is SGHAT and CDR2 is FQNNGV. CDR3 sequence reads: CASRATGGTGELFF. The DNA of the CDR3 is TGTGCCAGCAGGGCAACAGGGGGCACCGGGGAGCTGTTTTTT.

This chain connects TRBV5-4 to TRBJ1-2; 7 positions agree with TRBD1. Trimming cost V 4 bases and J 2 bases; bases outside gene matches: 8. Germline CDR1 is SGHNT and CDR2 is YYREEE (reference sequence). The CDR3 totals 15 residues. The CDR3 here is CASSPRDRVNYGYTF. Written as DNA, the CDR3 is TGTGCCAGCAGCCCCCGGGACAGAGTCAACTATGGCTACACCTTC.

There are many counts of this clone. The chain recombines TRBV5-5 with TRBJ1-1, with TRBD1 matching over 7 bases. This CDR3 is 14 amino acids long. Germline V gives CDR1 SGHKS, CDR2 YYEKEE (reference sequence). The V and J ends lost 6 bases and 1 base, in that order; junction bases with no gene match: 6. In DNA form, the CDR3 reads TGTGCCAGCACCCGGGACAGCGAGAACACTGAAGCTTTCTTT. Protein: CASTRDSENTEAFF.

This chain uses TRBV9 with TRBJ2-3; 7 bases fit TRBD1. This CDR3 is 15 amino acids long. Losses at the gene ends were 0 bases for V and 3 bases for J; bases not matched to a gene: 4. CDR1 and CDR2 from the germline V gene are SGDLS and YYNGEE. The DNA of the CDR3 is TGTGCCAGCAGCGTAGAGACAGGGTGGACAGATACGCAGTATTTT. It translates to CASSVETGWTDTQYF.

V and J are TRBV6-1 and TRBJ2-5; 8 positions match TRBD1. The germline CDR1 and CDR2 sequences are MNHNS and SASEGT. The ends lost 3 bases at V and 1 base at J; junction bases unmatched: 13. The length of the CDR3 is 18 residues. The CDR3 loop is CASSDPYWAGGGQETQYF. The DNA of the CDR3 is TGTGCCAGCAGTGATCCGTATTGGGCAGGGGGCGGCCAAGAGACCCAGTACTTC.

This clone was counted a few times. The chain links TRBV29-1 to TRBJ1-5; perhaps TRBD1 as D (5 bases). Germline V gives CDR1 SQVTM, CDR2 ANQGSEA. V was cut by 4 bases and J by 12 bases, with 19 bases left in between. The CDR3 is 13 amino acids. CDR3 sequence reads: CSVVPWGSKDQHF. For the CDR3, the DNA is TGCAGCGTTGTTCCATGGGGCTCCAAGGACCAGCATTTT.